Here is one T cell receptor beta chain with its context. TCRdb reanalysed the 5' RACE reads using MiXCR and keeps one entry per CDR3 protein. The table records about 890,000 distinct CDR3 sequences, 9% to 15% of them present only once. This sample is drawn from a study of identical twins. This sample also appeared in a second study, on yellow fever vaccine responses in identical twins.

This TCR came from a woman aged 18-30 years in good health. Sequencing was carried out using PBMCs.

For the CDR3, the DNA is TGTGCCAGCAGCCGGGCCGACACTGGTCTCTACGAGCAGTACTTC. The encoded protein is CASSRADTGLYEQYF. The V and J genes are TRBV7-9 and TRBJ2-7; no clear D. Germline V lookup: CDR1 SEHNR, CDR2 FQNEAQ (reference sequence). The germline V and J ends were trimmed by 5 bases and 3 bases, with 17 bases remaining between them. The CDR3 is 15 amino acids.